Presented here are 3 T cell receptor beta chains from one specimen sequenced in a study of blood T cells in healthy people across ages. Primers used in a second PCR of about 6 to 12 cycles were a sample-barcoded 5' primer and a J-beta primer mix. TCRdb analysed the 5' RACE reads with MiXCR anew, one entry per CDR3 protein. The sample includes about a million distinct CDR3 sequences, roughly 50% seen only once; the top ten take roughly an eighth. Sequenced sample: blood. These receptors all stem from a man aged 25-40 years in good health.

This clonotype was picked up a small number of times. The chain combines TRBV6-5 with TRBJ2-3, with TRBD1 matching 10 bases. This CDR3 is 16 amino acids long. Germline CDR1 is MNHEY and CDR2 is SVGAGI. The J segment lost 6 bases and the V segment lost 2 bases, leaving 8 bases of the junction unmatched. The CDR3 nucleotides are TGTGCCAGCAGTTACCGACGACAGGGGGCCTTTGATACGCAGTATTTT. Protein product: CASSYRRQGAFDTQYF.

The rearrangement uses TRBV15 and TRBJ2-7, with 12 bases aligning to TRBD2. Unmatched junction bases numbered 10, after V lost 0 bases and J lost 7 bases. The CDR3 extends over 17 amino acids. Germline lookup yields CDR1 LNHNV and CDR2 YYDKDF (reference sequence). CDR3 nucleotides: TGTGCCACCAGCAGAGATGAAGGACTAGCGGGGTACAATGAGCAGTACTTC. It translates to CATSRDEGLAGYNEQYF.

This rearrangement joins TRBV10-3 to TRBJ2-5; D call uncertain. The tail of the sequence fits TRBJ2-1 better, so the J call may be wrong. The CDR3 totals 14 residues. Germline CDR1 reads ENHRY; CDR2 reads SYGVKD. The CDR3 nucleotides read TGTGCCATCAGTGAGTCGGATTACCAAGAGACCCAGTTCTTC. Protein sequence: CAISESDYQETQFF.